This entry lists 4 T cell receptor beta chains sequenced from one sample in a study of T cells in Graves' hyperthyroidism and ophthalmopathy. The source material, RNA transcripts, was used to amplify TCR beta CDR3 regions. TCR CDR3 regions were first amplified by RT-PCR with HTBI primers. In TCRdb, the multiplex PCR reads were re-called with MiXCR into one record per CDR3 protein. The sample lists 300,000 or so distinct CDR3 sequences; approximately 15% were seen once. Sequenced input: blood. These receptors originate from a woman in her sixties with Graves' ophthalmopathy.

This sequence joins TRBV24-1 and TRBJ2-3; no reliable D call. This CDR3 region has 14 residues. V lost 4 bases to trimming and J lost 4 bases, with 11 bases between them. Germline lookup yields CDR1 KGHDR and CDR2 SFDVKD. The DNA of the CDR3 is TGTGCCACCAGTGACTCGCTTAGGGCAGATACGCAGTATTTT. Amino acids: CATSDSLRADTQYF.

This clonotype occurred a few times. The rearrangement joins TRBV7-6 to TRBJ1-6; a weak D match, TRBD1 (5 bases). This CDR3 has 14 residues. CDR1 is SGHVS, CDR2 FNYEAQ, per germline. Trimming shortened V by 1 base and J by 10 bases, and 11 bases separated the two germline ends. The CDR3 coding sequence is TGTGCCAGCAGCTTAGAAGGGACCCGGTCACCCCTCCACTTT. This encodes CASSLEGTRSPLHF.

This clonotype was counted at least ten times. The chain carries TRBV27 and TRBJ2-7; the match to TRBD1 covers 9 bases. Looked up from germline, CDR1 is MNHEY and CDR2 is SMNVEV (reference sequence). The CDR3 spans 16 residues. After removal of 5 bases from V and 3 bases from J, the junction contained 11 bases not matched to a gene. The CDR3 is CASSRFARTGDYEQYF. The CDR3 coding sequence is TGTGCCAGCAGTAGATTTGCTCGGACAGGGGACTACGAGCAGTACTTC.

This clonotype was counted ten times or more. The V call is TRBV29-1, the J call TRBJ1-5; TRBD1 matches 10 bases. This CDR3 region has 14 residues. Trimming at V came to 4 bases and at J to 5 bases, leaving 5 bases not matched to a gene. CDR1 SQVTM and CDR2 ANQGSEA come from the germline V gene. The CDR3 DNA reads as TGCAGCGTTGGTGTCGGGACAGGGGATCAGCCCCAGCATTTT. Translating gives CSVGVGTGDQPQHF.